Listed below are T cell receptor beta chains from one sample, sequenced in a study of T cell repertoires in cytomegalovirus infection. TCRdb fed the reads into MiXCR, producing one record per CDR3 protein. Among 680,000 or so distinct CDR3 sequences listed, approximately 34% were seen once. The sequenced sample was PBMCs. These TCRs come from a human donor in good health (CMV status not recorded). Some clones in this sample may be carry-over from other donors' samples. CDR3s include the opening cysteine and the closing phenylalanine or tryptophan. A D gene is named only where the DNA matches it firmly. Expanded clones get a size class; other rows say once, few or many, or leave the size out.

size: .; D: TRBD1; V: TRBV12-3/TRBV12-4; J: TRBJ1-1; DNA: TGTGCCAGCAGTTTAGCGGGGACAGGTGAAGCTTTCTTT; CDR3: CASSLAGTGEAFF
size: .; D: TRBD1; V: TRBV20-1; J: TRBJ1-2; DNA: TGCAGTGCTAGTCCATCGGCAGGGGGCAATGGCTACACCTTC; CDR3: CSASPSAGGNGYTF
size: many; D: .; V: TRBV6-1; J: TRBJ1-2; DNA: TGTGCCAGCAGTCGTGCAAGTGTAACCATCTATGGCTACACCTTC; CDR3: CASSRASVTIYGYTF
size: many; D: .; V: TRBV19; J: TRBJ1-1; DNA: TGTGCCAGTAGTATCCGTGGGACTGAAGCTTTCTTT; CDR3: CASSIRGTEAFF
size: .; D: TRBD1; V: TRBV19; J: TRBJ1-6; DNA: TGTGCCAGTAGTATGTCAGGGGGCTCTAATTCACCCCTCCACTTT; CDR3: CASSMSGGSNSPLHF
size: few; D: .; V: TRBV10-3; J: TRBJ2-3; DNA: TGTGCCATCAGTGAGCTGGCAGATACGCAGTATTTT; CDR3: CAISELADTQYF
size: few; D: .; V: TRBV11-2; J: TRBJ1-1; DNA: TGTGCCAGCAGCTCACGACTGGGCGGACTCGCTGAAGCTTTCTTT; CDR3: CASSSRLGGLAEAFF
size: once; D: .; V: TRBV27; J: TRBJ2-2; DNA: TGTGCCAGCGGACAGCGGAGGTACACCGGGGAGCTGTTTTTT; CDR3: CASGQRRYTGELFF
size: .; D: .; V: TRBV5-1; J: TRBJ1-2; DNA: TGCGCCAGCAGCGCGGGACAACAGCTAAACTATGGCTACACCTTC; CDR3: CASSAGQQLNYGYTF
size: many; D: TRBD2; V: TRBV12-3/TRBV12-4; J: TRBJ2-3; DNA: TGTGCCAGCAGTAGAGCGGGAGTCACAGATACGCAGTATTTT; CDR3: CASSRAGVTDTQYF
size: .; D: .; V: TRBV6-2/TRBV6-3; J: TRBJ2-1; DNA: TGTGCCAGCAGCTATGGGTTCGGAGGGGAGCAGTTCTTC; CDR3: CASSYGFGGEQFF
size: few; D: TRBD1; V: TRBV19; J: TRBJ1-1; DNA: TGTGCCAGTAGTACGCGGACAGGGAAGAGTAAAACTGAAGCTTTCTTT; CDR3: CASSTRTGKSKTEAFF
size: few; D: .; V: TRBV19; J: TRBJ2-7; DNA: TGTGCCAGTAGCCCCGCGGGACGGGTCTCGGGGCAGTACTTC; CDR3: CASSPAGRVSGQYF
size: .; D: .; V: TRBV28; J: TRBJ2-4; DNA: TGTACCCCATCAGGGTTCCCCAAAAACATTCAGTACTTC; CDR3: CTPSGFPKNIQYF
size: few; D: TRBD2; V: TRBV20-1; J: TRBJ2-5; DNA: TGCAGTGCTAGAGATCCTAGTAGCGGGAGTTGGGAGACCCAGTACTTC; CDR3: CSARDPSSGSWETQYF
size: few; D: TRBD1; V: TRBV7-2; J: TRBJ1-2; DNA: TGTGCCAGCAGCTCACGGACAGGGGTAAACTATGGCTACACCTTC; CDR3: CASSSRTGVNYGYTF
size: .; D: .; V: TRBV4-2; J: TRBJ2-5; DNA: TGTGCCAGCAGCCAAGATAGGGGCGGCCAAGATACCCCGTACTTC; CDR3: CASSQDRGGQDTPYF
size: few; D: TRBD2; V: TRBV11-3; J: TRBJ2-1; DNA: TGTGCCAGCAGCGTTGGACTAGCGAGCTCCTACAATGAGCAGTTCTTC; CDR3: CASSVGLASSYNEQFF
size: .; D: .; V: TRBV7-2; J: TRBJ2-7; DNA: TGTGCCAGCAGCTTAAGGGCAGGCAAGCAGTACTTC; CDR3: CASSLRAGKQYF